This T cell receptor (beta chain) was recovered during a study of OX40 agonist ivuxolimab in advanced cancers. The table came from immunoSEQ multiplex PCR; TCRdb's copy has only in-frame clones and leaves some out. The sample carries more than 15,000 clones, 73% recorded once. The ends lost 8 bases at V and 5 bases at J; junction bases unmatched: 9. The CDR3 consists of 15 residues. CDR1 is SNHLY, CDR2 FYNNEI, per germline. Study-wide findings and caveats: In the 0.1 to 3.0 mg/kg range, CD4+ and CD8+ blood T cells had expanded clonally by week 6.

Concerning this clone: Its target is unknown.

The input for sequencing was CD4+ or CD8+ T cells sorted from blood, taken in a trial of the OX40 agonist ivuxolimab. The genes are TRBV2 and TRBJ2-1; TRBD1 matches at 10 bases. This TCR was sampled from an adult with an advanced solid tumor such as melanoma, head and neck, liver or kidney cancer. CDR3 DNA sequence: TGTGCCAGCCGGGGGTGGGGGACAGGGGACAATGAGCAGTTCTTC. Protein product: CASRGWGTGDNEQFF.